A selection of T cell receptor beta chains follows, all from one sample in a study of cytomegalovirus exposure and HLA in healthy donors. Using immunoSEQ multiplex PCR, the repertoire was profiled, and TCRdb retains in-frame clones only, with some absent. The table includes fewer than 250,000 clones, approximately 68% detected once. Source material: PBMCs. The receptors originated from a woman in her twenties or thirties in good health and CMV-seronegative. CDR3s include the opening cysteine and the closing phenylalanine or tryptophan. A D gene is named only where the DNA matches it firmly. Size values are once, few and many counts, or a class for expanded clones, and some rows have none.

v_call,j_call,clone_size,d_call,cdr3_aa,cdr3_nt
TRBV5-6,TRBJ2-3,-,TRBD2,CASSLGGLAGDTQYF,TGTGCCAGCAGCTTGGGCGGACTAGCCGGAGATACGCAGTATTTT
TRBV7-9,TRBJ2-3,-,-,CASSLGTDSDTQYF,TGTGCCAGCAGCTTAGGTACCGACTCAGATACGCAGTATTTT
TRBV21-1,TRBJ1-6,-,-,CASSPPPSRIDSPLHF,TGTGCCAGCAGCCCTCCTCCCTCGCGGATCGATTCACCCCTCCACTTT
TRBV23-1,TRBJ2-5,-,-,CASSRLRPGSGTQYF,TGCGCCAGCAGTCGCCTGCGTCCCGGATCAGGGACCCAGTACTTC
TRBV6-1,TRBJ1-1,-,-,CASSYGFEAFF,TGTGCCAGCAGTTACGGGTTTGAAGCTTTCTTT
TRBV7-7,TRBJ2-5,-,-,CASSLISEKETQYF,TGTGCTAGCAGCTTAATATCTGAGAAAGAGACCCAGTACTTC
TRBV4-1,TRBJ1-2,-,TRBD1,CASSQGPPYGQGAKGYTF,TGCGCCAGCAGCCAAGGCCCTCCGTACGGACAGGGGGCAAAAGGCTACACCTTC
TRBV7-9,TRBJ1-3,-,TRBD1,CSSSYPTGAGGNTIYF,TGTTCCAGCAGCTACCCGACAGGGGCGGGAGGAAACACCATATATTTT
TRBV29-1,TRBJ2-3,-,-,CSVGGAEGATDTQYF,TGCAGCGTTGGGGGAGCGGAGGGAGCCACAGATACGCAGTATTTT
TRBV6-4,TRBJ2-2,-,TRBD2,CASSPTSGRPGELFF,TGTGCCAGCAGTCCGACTAGCGGGAGGCCCGGGGAGCTGTTTTTT
TRBV13,TRBJ1-1,-,TRBD1,CASSPKGTGDPEAFF,TGTGCCAGCAGCCCTAAAGGGACAGGGGACCCTGAAGCTTTCTTT
TRBV7-9,TRBJ2-3,-,-,CSSSLLQDTQYF,TGTTCCAGCAGCTTATTGCAGGATACGCAGTATTTT
TRBV5-1,TRBJ2-7,-,TRBD1,CASSLGDRGYEQYF,TGCGCCAGCAGTCTGGGGGACAGGGGTTACGAGCAGTACTTC
TRBV18,TRBJ1-1,-,-,CASSPREGTEAFF,TGTGCCAGCTCACCGCGCGAGGGTACTGAAGCTTTCTTT
TRBV5-1,TRBJ2-4,-,-,CASSPRELAKNIQYF,TGCGCCAGCAGTCCCCGGGAGCTAGCCAAAAACATTCAGTACTTC
TRBV5-1,TRBJ2-2,-,-,CASSLGGNLDTGELFF,TGCGCCAGCAGCTTGGGAGGGAATCTCGACACCGGGGAGCTGTTTTTT
TRBV6-5,TRBJ1-1,few,-,CASSYSRGNTEAFF,TGTGCCAGCAGTTACTCACGGGGGAACACTGAAGCTTTCTTT
TRBV7-6,TRBJ1-1,-,-,CASSIHGTEAFF,TGTGCCAGCAGCATACACGGGACTGAAGCTTTCTTT
TRBV11-1,TRBJ2-1,-,-,CASSLRRGPNEQFF,TGTGCCAGCAGCCTCCGAAGAGGGCCCAATGAGCAGTTCTTC
TRBV6-1,TRBJ2-7,once,-,CASSEKLSEFYEQYF,TGTGCCAGCAGTGAAAAATTGTCGGAGTTCTACGAGCAGTACTTC
TRBV18,TRBJ2-5,-,TRBD1,CASSPQGGNEETQYF,TGTGCCAGCTCACCACAAGGGGGCAATGAAGAGACCCAGTACTTC
TRBV5-1,TRBJ1-6,few,-,CASREGSSYNSPLHF,TGCGCCAGCAGGGAGGGGAGCTCCTATAATTCACCCCTCCACTTT
TRBV6-6,TRBJ2-2,-,TRBD1,CASSTGQGWTGELFF,TGTGCCAGCAGTACCGGACAGGGTTGGACCGGGGAGCTGTTTTTT
TRBV6-6,TRBJ2-5,-,-,CASSVGSYREETQYF,TGTGCCAGCAGCGTCGGATCATACAGAGAAGAGACCCAGTACTTC
TRBV5-1,TRBJ2-7,-,-,CASSLWAGYEQYF,TGCGCCAGCAGCTTGTGGGCGGGCTACGAGCAGTACTTC
TRBV6-6,TRBJ1-4,-,-,CASSYGQSNEKLFF,TGTGCCAGCAGTTACGGGCAATCTAATGAAAAACTGTTTTTT
TRBV5-1,TRBJ2-2,-,TRBD1,CASSLGTGTPFF,TGCGCCAGCAGCTTAGGGACAGGGACGCCGTTTTTT
TRBV5-4,TRBJ2-1,-,-,CASSLVRTQYNEQFF,TGTGCCAGCAGCTTGGTTCGGACTCAATACAATGAGCAGTTCTTC
TRBV7-8,TRBJ2-7,-,-,CASSPARLDYEQYF,TGTGCCAGCAGCCCAGCTCGACTGGACTACGAGCAGTACTTC
TRBV29-1,TRBJ2-5,-,TRBD1,CSVLPTTGGDGTQYF,TGCAGCGTCTTGCCGACTACAGGGGGCGATGGGACCCAGTACTTC
TRBV11-3,TRBJ2-3,few,-,CASTRGRGSDTQYF,TGTGCCAGCACCCGAGGCAGGGGATCAGATACGCAGTATTTT
TRBV14,TRBJ1-1,once,TRBD1,CASRATGGVPEAFF,TGTGCCAGCAGGGCTACAGGGGGGGTACCTGAAGCTTTCTTT
TRBV7-9,TRBJ1-2,-,-,CASSELDSGYTF,TGTGCCAGCAGCGAACTCGATAGTGGCTACACCTTC
TRBV9,TRBJ1-6,-,TRBD1,CASSTGQGNSPLHF,TGTGCCAGCAGCACCGGACAGGGGAATTCACCCCTCCACTTT
TRBV15,TRBJ2-1,-,-,CATSNTRSSYNEQFF,TGTGCCACCAGCAACACAAGGAGCTCCTACAATGAGCAGTTCTTC
TRBV5-4,TRBJ2-3,few,-,CASSPRSTGTDTQYF,TGTGCCAGCAGCCCCCGGAGTACGGGCACAGATACGCAGTATTTT
TRBV13,TRBJ2-1,-,TRBD2,CASSLGREDNEQFF,TGTGCCAGCAGCTTAGGGCGGGAGGACAATGAGCAGTTCTTC
TRBV30,TRBJ1-2,-,-,CAWSVLGGGYTF,TGTGCCTGGAGTGTACTTGGGGGCGGCTACACCTTC
TRBV29-1,TRBJ2-4,-,-,CSVGGPKNIQYF,TGCAGCGTTGGTGGGCCCAAAAACATTCAGTACTTC
TRBV6-5,TRBJ1-1,few,-,CASGPRNLNTEAFF,TGTGCCAGCGGCCCTAGAAACTTGAACACTGAAGCTTTCTTT
TRBV5-8,TRBJ1-6,-,TRBD1,CASSSDRGYNSPLHF,TGTGCCAGCAGCTCAGACAGGGGTTATAATTCACCCCTCCACTTT
TRBV6-1,TRBJ2-1,-,TRBD2,CASSELGDYYNEQFF,TGTGCCAGCAGTGAATTGGGGGACTACTACAATGAGCAGTTCTTC
TRBV18,TRBJ1-3,few,TRBD1,CASSPPTGVYTIYF,TGTGCCAGCTCACCACCGACAGGGGTGTACACCATATATTTT
TRBV5-1,TRBJ1-5,-,-,CASSLDAGSGGPQHF,TGCGCCAGCAGCCTGGATGCGGGGTCGGGCGGACCCCAGCATTTT
TRBV18,TRBJ1-2,-,TRBD1,CASSSAARDSHPTNYGYTF,TGTGCCAGCTCATCAGCGGCCCGGGACAGCCATCCGACTAACTATGGCTACACCTTC
TRBV15,TRBJ2-7,-,-,CATSRDARLAGEQYF,TGTGCCACCAGCAGAGATGCCAGACTGGCCGGGGAGCAGTACTTC
TRBV25-1,TRBJ1-2,-,TRBD1,CASRRQGFDGYTF,TGTGCCAGCAGAAGACAGGGCTTTGATGGCTACACCTTC
TRBV6-1,TRBJ1-2,-,TRBD1,CASSSAGTGGGGYTF,TGTGCCAGCAGTTCCGCCGGGACAGGGGGCGGTGGCTACACCTTC
TRBV7-2,TRBJ2-3,-,TRBD2,CASSTGLAGEREYF,TGTGCCAGCAGCACGGGACTAGCGGGAGAGAGGGAGTATTTT
TRBV7-2,TRBJ1-1,-,-,CASSFRDPGLGEAFF,TGTGCCAGCAGCTTCAGGGATCCCGGGTTAGGTGAAGCTTTCTTT
TRBV11-1,TRBJ1-1,-,-,CASSLDSKNTEAFF,TGTGCCAGCAGCCTCGATAGCAAGAACACTGAAGCTTTCTTT
TRBV7-9,TRBJ1-2,-,-,CASSFVGGAGGYTF,TGTGCCAGCAGCTTTGTAGGGGGGGCTGGTGGCTACACCTTC
TRBV6-5,TRBJ1-5,-,TRBD1,CASRRDRGVDQPQHF,TGTGCCAGCAGGCGAGACAGGGGGGTGGATCAGCCCCAGCATTTT
TRBV19,TRBJ1-1,-,-,CASTIAGRLEAFF,TGTGCCAGTACTATCGCGGGGAGACTTGAAGCTTTCTTT
TRBV5-1,TRBJ2-6,-,-,CASSVDSPGANVLTF,TGCGCCAGCAGCGTGGACTCTCCTGGGGCCAACGTCCTGACTTTC